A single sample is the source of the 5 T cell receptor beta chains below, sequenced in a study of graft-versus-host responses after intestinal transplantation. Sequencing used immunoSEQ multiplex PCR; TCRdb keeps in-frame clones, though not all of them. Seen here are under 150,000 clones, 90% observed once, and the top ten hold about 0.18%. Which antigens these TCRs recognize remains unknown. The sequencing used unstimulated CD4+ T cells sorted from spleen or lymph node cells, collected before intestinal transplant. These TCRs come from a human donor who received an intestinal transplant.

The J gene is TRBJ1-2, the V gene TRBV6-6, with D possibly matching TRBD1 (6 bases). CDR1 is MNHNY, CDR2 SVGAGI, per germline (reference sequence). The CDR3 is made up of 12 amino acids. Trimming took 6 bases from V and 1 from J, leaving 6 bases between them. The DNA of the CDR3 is TGTGCCAGCAGACAGGGTAACTATGGCTACACCTTC. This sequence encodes CASRQGNYGYTF.

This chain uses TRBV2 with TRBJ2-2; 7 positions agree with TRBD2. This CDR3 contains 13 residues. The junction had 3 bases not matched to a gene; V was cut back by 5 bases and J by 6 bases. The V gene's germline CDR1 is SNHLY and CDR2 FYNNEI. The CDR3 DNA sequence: TGTGCCAGCAGTCCGACTAGCCCCGGGGAGCTGTTTTTT. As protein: CASSPTSPGELFF.

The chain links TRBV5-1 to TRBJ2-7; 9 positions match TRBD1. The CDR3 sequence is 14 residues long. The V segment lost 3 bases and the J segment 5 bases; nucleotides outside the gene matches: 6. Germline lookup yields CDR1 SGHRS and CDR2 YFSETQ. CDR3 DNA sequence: TGCGCCAGCAGCTGGGGGGGACAGGGTCACGAGCAGTACTTC. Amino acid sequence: CASSWGGQGHEQYF.

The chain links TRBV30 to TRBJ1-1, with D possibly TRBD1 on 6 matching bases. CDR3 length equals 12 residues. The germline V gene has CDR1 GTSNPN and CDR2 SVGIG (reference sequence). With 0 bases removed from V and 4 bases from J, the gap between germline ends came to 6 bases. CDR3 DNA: TGTGCCTGGAGTGTACAGGGCACTGAAGCTTTCTTT. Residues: CAWSVQGTEAFF.

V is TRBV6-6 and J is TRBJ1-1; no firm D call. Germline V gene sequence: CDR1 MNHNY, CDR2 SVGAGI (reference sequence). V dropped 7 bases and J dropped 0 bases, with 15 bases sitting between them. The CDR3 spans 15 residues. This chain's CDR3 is CASIAVGTLNTEAFF. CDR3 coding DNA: TGTGCCAGCATAGCGGTTGGCACCTTGAACACTGAAGCTTTCTTT.